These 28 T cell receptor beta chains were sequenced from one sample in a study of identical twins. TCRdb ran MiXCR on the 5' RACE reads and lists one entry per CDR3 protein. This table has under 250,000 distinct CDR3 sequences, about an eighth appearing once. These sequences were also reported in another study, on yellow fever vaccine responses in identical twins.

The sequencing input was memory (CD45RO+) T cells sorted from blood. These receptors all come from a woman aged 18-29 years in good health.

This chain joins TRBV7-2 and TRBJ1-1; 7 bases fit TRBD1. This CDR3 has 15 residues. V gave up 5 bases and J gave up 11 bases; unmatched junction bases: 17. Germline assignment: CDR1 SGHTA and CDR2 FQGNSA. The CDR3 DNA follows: TGTGCCAGCAGCCGAGGGGGGACAGCAAATAGCATGGCTTTCTTT. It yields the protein CASSRGGTANSMAFF.

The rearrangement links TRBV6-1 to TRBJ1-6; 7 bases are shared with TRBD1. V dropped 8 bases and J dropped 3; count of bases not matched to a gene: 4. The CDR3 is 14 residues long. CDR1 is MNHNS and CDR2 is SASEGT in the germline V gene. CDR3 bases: TGTGCCAGCCTGGCAGGGGGCTATAATTCACCCCTCCACTTT. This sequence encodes CASLAGGYNSPLHF.

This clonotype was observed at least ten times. CDR3 sequence: CASSLAGTSTDTQYF. CDR3 nucleotides: TGCGCCAGCAGCTTGGCAGGGACTAGCACAGATACGCAGTATTTT. This chain uses TRBV5-1 with TRBJ2-3; possibly TRBD2 for D (6 bases). The CDR3 contains 15 residues. Germline values: CDR1 SGHRS, CDR2 YFSETQ. Trimming shortened V by 0 bases and J by 0 bases, and 8 bases separated the two germline ends. Full variable domain (remainder filled in from reference TRBV5-1 and TRBJ2-3): KAGVTQTPRYLIKTRGQQVTLSCSPISGHRSVSWYQQTPGQGLQFLFEYFSETQRNKGNFPGRFSGRQFSNSRSEMNVSTLELGDSALYLCASSLAGTSTDTQYFGPGTRLTVL.

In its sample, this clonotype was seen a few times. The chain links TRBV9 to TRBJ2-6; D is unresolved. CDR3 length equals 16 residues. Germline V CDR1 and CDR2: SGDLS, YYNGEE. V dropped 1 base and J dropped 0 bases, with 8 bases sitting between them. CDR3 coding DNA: TGTGCCAGCAGCGTACGGGTCGGCTCTGGGGCCAACGTCCTGACTTTC. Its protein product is CASSVRVGSGANVLTF. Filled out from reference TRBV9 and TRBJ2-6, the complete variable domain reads DSGVTQTPKHLITATGQRVTLRCSPRSGDLSVYWYQQSLDQGLQFLIQYYNGEERAKGNILERFSAQQFPDLHSELNLSSLELGDSALYFCASSVRVGSGANVLTFGAGSRLTVL.

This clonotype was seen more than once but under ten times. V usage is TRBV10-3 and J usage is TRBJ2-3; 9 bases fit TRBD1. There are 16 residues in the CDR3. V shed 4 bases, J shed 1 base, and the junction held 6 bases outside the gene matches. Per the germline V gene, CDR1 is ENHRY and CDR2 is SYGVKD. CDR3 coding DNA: TGTGCCATCAGTGGAAGGACAGGGGAAGGCACAGATACGCAGTATTTT. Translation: CAISGRTGEGTDTQYF.

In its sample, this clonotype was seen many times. CDR3 in amino acids: CASSVRRSYNEQFF. The DNA of the CDR3 is TGTGCCAGCAGTGTGAGGCGCTCCTACAATGAGCAGTTCTTC. The rearrangement links TRBV2 to TRBJ2-1; no reliable D call. CDR3 length: 14 residues. Germline V gene lookup returns CDR1 SNHLY and CDR2 FYNNEI. V was clipped by 4 bases and J by 0 bases, with 7 bases between them.

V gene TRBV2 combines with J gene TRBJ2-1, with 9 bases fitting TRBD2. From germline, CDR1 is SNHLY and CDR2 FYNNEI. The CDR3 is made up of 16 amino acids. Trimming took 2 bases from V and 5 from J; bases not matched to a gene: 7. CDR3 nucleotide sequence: TGTGCCAGCAGTGAAACACCTAGCGGGAACAACAATGAGCAGTTCTTC. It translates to CASSETPSGNNNEQFF.

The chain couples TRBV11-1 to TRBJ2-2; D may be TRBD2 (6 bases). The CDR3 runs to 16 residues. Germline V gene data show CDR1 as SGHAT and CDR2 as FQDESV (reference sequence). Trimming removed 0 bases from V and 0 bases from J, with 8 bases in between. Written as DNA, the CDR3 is TGTGCCAGCAGCTTAGCGCTAGCGTCGAACACCGGGGAGCTGTTTTTT. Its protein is CASSLALASNTGELFF.

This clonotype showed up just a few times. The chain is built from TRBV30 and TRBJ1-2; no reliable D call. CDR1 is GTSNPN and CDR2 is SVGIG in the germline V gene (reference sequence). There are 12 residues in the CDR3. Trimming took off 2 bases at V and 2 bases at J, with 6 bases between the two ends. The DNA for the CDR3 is TGTGCCTGGAGTAAGGAGAACTATGGCTACACCTTC. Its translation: CAWSKENYGYTF.

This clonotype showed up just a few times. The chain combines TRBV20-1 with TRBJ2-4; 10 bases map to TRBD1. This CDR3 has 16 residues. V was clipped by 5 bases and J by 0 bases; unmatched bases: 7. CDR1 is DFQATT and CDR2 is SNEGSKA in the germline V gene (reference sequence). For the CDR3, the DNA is TGCAGTGCTGGGACAGGGGCTAACTTAGCCAAAAACATTCAGTACTTC. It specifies CSAGTGANLAKNIQYF.

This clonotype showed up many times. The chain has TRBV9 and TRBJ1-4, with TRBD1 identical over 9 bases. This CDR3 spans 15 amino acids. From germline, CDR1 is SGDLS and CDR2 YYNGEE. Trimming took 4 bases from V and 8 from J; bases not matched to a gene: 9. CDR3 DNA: TGTGCCAGCAGCTTAGGGACAGGGCGTTCGGAAAAACTGTTTTTT. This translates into CASSLGTGRSEKLFF.

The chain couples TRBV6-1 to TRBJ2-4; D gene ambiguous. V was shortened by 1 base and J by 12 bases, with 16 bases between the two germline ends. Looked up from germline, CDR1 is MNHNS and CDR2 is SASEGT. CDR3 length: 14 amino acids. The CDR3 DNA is TGTGCCAGCAGTGAAGTCCCCCTCAGTCACGATCAGTACTTC. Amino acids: CASSEVPLSHDQYF.

CDR3 region: CASSRRSGNIQYF. DNA of the CDR3: TGTGCCAGCAGCCGACGATCCGGAAACATTCAGTACTTC. The rearrangement uses TRBV21-1 and TRBJ2-4. TRBV21-1 is noted as a pseudogene. This CDR3 region has 13 residues.

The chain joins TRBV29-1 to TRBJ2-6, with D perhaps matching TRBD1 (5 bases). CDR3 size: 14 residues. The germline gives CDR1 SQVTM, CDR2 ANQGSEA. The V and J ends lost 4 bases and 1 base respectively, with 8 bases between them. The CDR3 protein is CSVGRQSGANVLTF. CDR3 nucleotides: TGCAGCGTTGGTAGACAGTCTGGGGCCAACGTCCTGACTTTC. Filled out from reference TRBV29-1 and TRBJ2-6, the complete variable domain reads SAVISQKPSRDICQRGTSLTIQCQVDSQVTMMFWYRQQPGQSLTLIATANQGSEATYESGFVIDKFPISRPNLTFSTLTVSNMSPEDSSIYLCSVGRQSGANVLTFGAGSRLTVL.

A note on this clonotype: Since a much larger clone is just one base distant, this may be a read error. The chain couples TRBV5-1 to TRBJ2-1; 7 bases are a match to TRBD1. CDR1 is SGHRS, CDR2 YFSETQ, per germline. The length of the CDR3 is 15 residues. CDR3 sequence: CASSLKTGQSNEQSF. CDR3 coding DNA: TGCGCCAGCAGCTTAAAGACGGGACAGTCCAATGAGCAGTCCTTC.

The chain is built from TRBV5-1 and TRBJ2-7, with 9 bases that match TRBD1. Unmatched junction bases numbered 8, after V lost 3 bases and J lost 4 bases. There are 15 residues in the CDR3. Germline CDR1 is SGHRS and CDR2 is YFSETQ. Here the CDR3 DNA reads TGCGCCAGCAGCTCCTCCGGGACAGGGAGGTACGAGCAGTACTTC. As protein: CASSSSGTGRYEQYF.

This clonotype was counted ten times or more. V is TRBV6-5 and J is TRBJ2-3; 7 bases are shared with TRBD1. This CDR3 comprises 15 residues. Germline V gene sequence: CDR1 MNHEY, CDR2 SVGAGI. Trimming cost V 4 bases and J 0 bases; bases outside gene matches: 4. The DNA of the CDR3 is TGTGCCAGCAGTTCAGGGACAGTAAGCACAGATACGCAGTATTTT. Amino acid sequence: CASSSGTVSTDTQYF.

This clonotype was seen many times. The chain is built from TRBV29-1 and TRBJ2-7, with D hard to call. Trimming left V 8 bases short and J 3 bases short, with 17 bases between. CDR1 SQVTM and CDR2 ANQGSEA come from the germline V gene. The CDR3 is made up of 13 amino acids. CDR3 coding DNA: TGCAGCACCCGAGACGGAAAGGACTACGAGCAGTACTTC. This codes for CSTRDGKDYEQYF.

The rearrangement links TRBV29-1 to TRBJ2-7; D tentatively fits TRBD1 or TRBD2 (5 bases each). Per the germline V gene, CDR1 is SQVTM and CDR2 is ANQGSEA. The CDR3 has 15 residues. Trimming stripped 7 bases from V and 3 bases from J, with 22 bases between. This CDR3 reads CSAQGEWGLRYEQYF. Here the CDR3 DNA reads TGCAGCGCTCAAGGGGAGTGGGGGTTGCGCTACGAGCAGTACTTC.

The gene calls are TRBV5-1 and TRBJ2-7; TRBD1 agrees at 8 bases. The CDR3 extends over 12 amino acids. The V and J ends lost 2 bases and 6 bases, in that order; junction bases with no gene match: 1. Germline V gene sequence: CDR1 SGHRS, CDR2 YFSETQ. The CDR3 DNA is TGCGCCAGCAGCTTCACAGGGGGCGAGCAGTACTTC. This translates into CASSFTGGEQYF.

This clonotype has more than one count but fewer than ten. The CDR3 reads CASSFGGGGGYTF. The CDR3 nucleotides are TGTGCCAGCAGTTTCGGAGGGGGCGGTGGCTACACCTTC. The rearrangement links TRBV27 to TRBJ1-2; 7 bases are a match to TRBD1. The germline CDR1 and CDR2 sequences are MNHEY and SMNVEV (reference sequence). J lost 7 bases, V lost 3 bases, and 5 bases had no gene match. The CDR3 length is 13 residues.

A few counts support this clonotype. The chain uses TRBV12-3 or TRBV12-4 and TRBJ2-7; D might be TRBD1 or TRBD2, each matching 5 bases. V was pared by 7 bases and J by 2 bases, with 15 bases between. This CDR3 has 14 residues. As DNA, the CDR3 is TGTGCCAGCACGAAACCGGGACGGACCTACGAGCAGTACTTC. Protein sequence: CASTKPGRTYEQYF.

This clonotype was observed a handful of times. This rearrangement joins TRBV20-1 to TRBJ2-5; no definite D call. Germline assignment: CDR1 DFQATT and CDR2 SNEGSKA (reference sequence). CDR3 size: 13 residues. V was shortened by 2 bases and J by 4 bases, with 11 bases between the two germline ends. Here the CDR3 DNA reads TGCAGTGCTAGATCTCTTCCGGGAGAGACCCAGTACTTC. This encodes CSARSLPGETQYF.

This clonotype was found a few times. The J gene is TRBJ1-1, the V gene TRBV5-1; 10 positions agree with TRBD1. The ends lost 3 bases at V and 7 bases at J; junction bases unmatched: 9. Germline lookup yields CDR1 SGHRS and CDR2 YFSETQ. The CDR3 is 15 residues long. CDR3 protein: CASSSRTGGYNEAFF. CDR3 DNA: TGCGCCAGCAGCTCAAGGACAGGGGGTTACAATGAAGCTTTCTTT.

CDR3: CASSDSESYNEQFF. The DNA of the CDR3 is TGTGCCAGCAGTGACAGCGAGAGTTACAATGAGCAGTTCTTC. This chain uses TRBV6-4 with TRBJ2-1; D ambiguous. V shed 2 bases and J shed 4 bases, with 9 bases lying between them. The germline V gene encodes CDR1 MRHNA and CDR2 SNTAGT. The CDR3 totals 14 residues.

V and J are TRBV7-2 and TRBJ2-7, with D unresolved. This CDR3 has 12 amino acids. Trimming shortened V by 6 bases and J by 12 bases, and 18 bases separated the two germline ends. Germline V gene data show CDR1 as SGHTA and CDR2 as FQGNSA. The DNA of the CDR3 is TGTGCCAGCAGTCCTCGGACCCCGGTGGCGTACTTC. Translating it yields CASSPRTPVAYF.

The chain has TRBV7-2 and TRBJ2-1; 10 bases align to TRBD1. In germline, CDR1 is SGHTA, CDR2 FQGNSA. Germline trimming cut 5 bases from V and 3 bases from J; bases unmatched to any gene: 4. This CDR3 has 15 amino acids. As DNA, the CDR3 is TGTGCCAGCAGCGTGGGGACAGGGGTCTACAATGAGCAGTTCTTC. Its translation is CASSVGTGVYNEQFF.

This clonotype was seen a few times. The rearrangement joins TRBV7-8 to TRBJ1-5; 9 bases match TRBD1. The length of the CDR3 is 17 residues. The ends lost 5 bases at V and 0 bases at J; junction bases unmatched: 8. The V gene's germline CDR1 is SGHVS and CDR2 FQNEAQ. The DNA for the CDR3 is TGTGCCAGCAGCGCCCGGGACAGGGATTATAGCAATCAGCCCCAGCATTTT. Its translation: CASSARDRDYSNQPQHF.